A selection of T cell receptor beta chains follows, all from one sample in a study of a mutant IDH1 vaccine in newly diagnosed glioma. What these receptors recognize is not known. Using immunoSEQ multiplex PCR, the repertoire was profiled, and TCRdb retains in-frame clones only, with some absent. The sample includes 110,000 or so clones, roughly 90% of them seen just once. This specimen was PBMCs, taken from a glioma patient whose treatment included an IDH1 peptide vaccine. The receptors derive from a woman aged 45-65 years with glioma. CDR3s include the opening cysteine and the closing phenylalanine or tryptophan. The order of the fields is V gene, clone size, J gene, D gene, CDR3 protein, CDR3 DNA. A D gene is named only where the DNA matches it firmly. The size entry is marked missing in some rows and otherwise reads once, few, many or a size class.

V gene: TRBV9
clone size: .
J gene: TRBJ2-5
D gene: TRBD2
CDR3 protein: CASSPFGTSGAAGETQYF
CDR3 DNA: TGTGCCAGCAGCCCCTTTGGGACTAGCGGAGCAGCAGGAGAGACCCAGTACTTC

V gene: TRBV6-1
clone size: .
J gene: TRBJ2-7
D gene: .
CDR3 protein: CASSEAGFGNEQYF
CDR3 DNA: TGTGCCAGCAGTGAAGCGGGTTTTGGTAACGAGCAGTACTTC

V gene: TRBV30
clone size: .
J gene: TRBJ2-5
D gene: TRBD1
CDR3 protein: CARGGQGETQYF
CDR3 DNA: TGTGCCCGAGGGGGACAGGGTGAGACCCAGTACTTC

V gene: TRBV5-4
clone size: .
J gene: TRBJ2-7
D gene: TRBD2
CDR3 protein: CASSPRGGGGSSYEQYF
CDR3 DNA: TGTGCCAGCAGCCCCCGGGGGGGAGGAGGGTCCTCCTACGAGCAGTACTTC

V gene: TRBV10-3
clone size: .
J gene: TRBJ1-2
D gene: TRBD1
CDR3 protein: CAISDGQGAGYTF
CDR3 DNA: TGTGCCATCAGTGATGGACAGGGCGCTGGCTACACCTTC

V gene: TRBV5-1
clone size: once
J gene: TRBJ2-3
D gene: .
CDR3 protein: CASTSEGMDTQYF
CDR3 DNA: TGCGCCAGCACCTCGGAGGGGATGGATACGCAGTATTTT

V gene: TRBV28
clone size: few
J gene: TRBJ2-1
D gene: TRBD1
CDR3 protein: CASSPGTEWNEQFF
CDR3 DNA: TGTGCCAGCAGTCCCGGGACAGAATGGAATGAGCAGTTCTTC

V gene: TRBV5-1
clone size: .
J gene: TRBJ2-3
D gene: TRBD1
CDR3 protein: CASSSTGEVVTDTQYF
CDR3 DNA: TGCGCCAGCAGCTCGACAGGGGAAGTAGTCACAGATACGCAGTATTTT

V gene: TRBV27
clone size: .
J gene: TRBJ2-1
D gene: .
CDR3 protein: CASSSALSSYNEQFF
CDR3 DNA: TGTGCCAGCAGTTCGGCGCTGAGCTCCTACAATGAGCAGTTCTTC

V gene: TRBV11-3
clone size: .
J gene: TRBJ2-7
D gene: TRBD2
CDR3 protein: CASSLRAGVYEQYF
CDR3 DNA: TGTGCCAGCAGCTTAAGGGCGGGGGTTTACGAGCAGTACTTC